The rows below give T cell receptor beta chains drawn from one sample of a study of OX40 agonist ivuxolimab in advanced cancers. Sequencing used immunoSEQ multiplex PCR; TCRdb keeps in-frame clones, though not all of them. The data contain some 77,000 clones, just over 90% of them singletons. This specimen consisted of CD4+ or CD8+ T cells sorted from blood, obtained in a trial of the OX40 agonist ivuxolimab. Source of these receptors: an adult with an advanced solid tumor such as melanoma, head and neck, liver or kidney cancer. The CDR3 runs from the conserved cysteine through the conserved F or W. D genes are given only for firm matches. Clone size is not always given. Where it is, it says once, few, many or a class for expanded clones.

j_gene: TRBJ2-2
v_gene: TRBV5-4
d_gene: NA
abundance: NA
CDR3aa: CASSSRRTANTGELFF
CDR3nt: TGTGCCAGCAGCTCGCGACGGACAGCGAACACCGGGGAGCTGTTTTTT

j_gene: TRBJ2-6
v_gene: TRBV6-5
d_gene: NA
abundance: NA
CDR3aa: CASSYEGTGANVLTF
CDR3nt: TGTGCCAGCAGTTACGAGGGGACTGGGGCCAACGTCCTGACTTTC

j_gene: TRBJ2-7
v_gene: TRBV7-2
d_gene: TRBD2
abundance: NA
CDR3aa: CASSLGTSGIVEQYF
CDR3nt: TGTGCCAGCAGCTTAGGGACTAGCGGGATAGTCGAGCAGTACTTC

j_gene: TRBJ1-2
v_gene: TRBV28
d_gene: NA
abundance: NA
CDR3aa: CASSLPGGDRYGYTF
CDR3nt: TGTGCCAGCAGTTTGCCCGGGGGTGATAGGTATGGCTACACCTTC

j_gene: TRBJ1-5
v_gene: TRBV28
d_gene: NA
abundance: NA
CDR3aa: CASSPQVLASNQPQHF
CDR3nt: TGTGCCAGCAGTCCCCAAGTTTTGGCCAGCAATCAGCCCCAGCATTTT

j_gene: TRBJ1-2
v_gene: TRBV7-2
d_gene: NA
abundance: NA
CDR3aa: CASSLGGHYGYTF
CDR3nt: TGTGCCAGCAGCTTAGGGGGGCACTATGGCTACACCTTC

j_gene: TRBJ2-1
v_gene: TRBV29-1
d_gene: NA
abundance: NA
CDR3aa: CSVPSSSYNEQFF
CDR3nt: TGCAGCGTTCCCAGTAGCTCCTACAATGAGCAGTTCTTC

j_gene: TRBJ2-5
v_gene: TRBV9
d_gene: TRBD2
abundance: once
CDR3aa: CASSVVASGNAETQYF
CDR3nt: TGTGCCAGCAGCGTAGTGGCTAGCGGGAATGCAGAGACCCAGTACTTC

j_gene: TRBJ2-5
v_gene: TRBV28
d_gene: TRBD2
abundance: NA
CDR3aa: CASSLQRTSLDF
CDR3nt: TGTGCCAGCAGTTTACAACGGACTAGCCTGGACTTC

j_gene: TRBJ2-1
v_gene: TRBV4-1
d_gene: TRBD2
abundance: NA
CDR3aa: CASSQEGWREKGNEQFF
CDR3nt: TGCGCCAGCAGCCAAGAAGGTTGGCGGGAGAAAGGCAATGAGCAGTTCTTC

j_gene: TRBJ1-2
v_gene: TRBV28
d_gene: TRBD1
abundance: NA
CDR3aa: CASSLRTTRDRGGYTF
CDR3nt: TGTGCCAGCAGTTTACGTACGACGCGGGACAGGGGTGGCTACACCTTC

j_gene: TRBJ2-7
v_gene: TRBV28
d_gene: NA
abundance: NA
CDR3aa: CASSLPGATRGQYF
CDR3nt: TGTGCCAGCAGTTTACCAGGGGCCACTCGAGGGCAGTACTTC